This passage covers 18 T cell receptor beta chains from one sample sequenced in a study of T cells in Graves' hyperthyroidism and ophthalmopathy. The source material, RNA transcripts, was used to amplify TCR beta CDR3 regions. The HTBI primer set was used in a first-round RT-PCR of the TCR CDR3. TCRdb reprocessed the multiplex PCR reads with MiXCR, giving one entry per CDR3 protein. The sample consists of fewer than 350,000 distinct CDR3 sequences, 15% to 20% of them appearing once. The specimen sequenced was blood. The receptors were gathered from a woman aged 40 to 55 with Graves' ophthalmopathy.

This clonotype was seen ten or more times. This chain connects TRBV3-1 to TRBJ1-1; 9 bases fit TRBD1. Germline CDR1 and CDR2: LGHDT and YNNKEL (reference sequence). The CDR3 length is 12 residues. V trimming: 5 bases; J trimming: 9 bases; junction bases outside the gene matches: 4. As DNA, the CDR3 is TGTGCCAGCAGCGTGGGACAGGGTAAAGCTTTCTTT. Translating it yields CASSVGQGKAFF.

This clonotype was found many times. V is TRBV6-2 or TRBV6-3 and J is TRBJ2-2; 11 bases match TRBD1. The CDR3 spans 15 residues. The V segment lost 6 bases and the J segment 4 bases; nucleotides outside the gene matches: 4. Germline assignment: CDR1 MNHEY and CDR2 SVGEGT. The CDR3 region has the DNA TGTGCCAGCAGAAAGGGACAGGGGGTCACCGGGGAGCTGTTTTTT. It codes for CASRKGQGVTGELFF.

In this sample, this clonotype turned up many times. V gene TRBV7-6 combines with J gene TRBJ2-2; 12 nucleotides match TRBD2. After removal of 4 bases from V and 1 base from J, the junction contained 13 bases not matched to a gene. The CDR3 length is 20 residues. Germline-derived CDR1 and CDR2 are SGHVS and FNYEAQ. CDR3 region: CASSSPGTSGLPWNTGELFF. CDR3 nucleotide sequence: TGTGCCAGCAGCTCCCCCGGGACTAGCGGGTTACCGTGGAACACCGGGGAGCTGTTTTTT.

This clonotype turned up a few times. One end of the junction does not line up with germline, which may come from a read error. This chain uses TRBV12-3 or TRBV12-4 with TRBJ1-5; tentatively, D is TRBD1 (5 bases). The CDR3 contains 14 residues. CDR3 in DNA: TGTGCCAGCAGTTTTCAAGGGGCAAATCTGCCCCAGCATTTT. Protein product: CASSFQGANLPQHF.

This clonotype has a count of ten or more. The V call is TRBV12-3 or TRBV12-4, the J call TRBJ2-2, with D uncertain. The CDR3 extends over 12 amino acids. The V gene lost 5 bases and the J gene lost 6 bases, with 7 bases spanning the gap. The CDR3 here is CASSRVAGELFF. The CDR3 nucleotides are TGTGCCAGCAGTCGGGTCGCCGGGGAGCTGTTTTTT.

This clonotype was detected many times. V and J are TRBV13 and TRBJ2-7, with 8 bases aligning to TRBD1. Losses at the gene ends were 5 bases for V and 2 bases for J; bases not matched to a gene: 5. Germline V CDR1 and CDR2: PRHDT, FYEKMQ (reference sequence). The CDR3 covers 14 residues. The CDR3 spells CASSVSGQAYEQYF. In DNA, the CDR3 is TGTGCCAGCAGCGTATCGGGACAGGCCTACGAGCAGTACTTC.

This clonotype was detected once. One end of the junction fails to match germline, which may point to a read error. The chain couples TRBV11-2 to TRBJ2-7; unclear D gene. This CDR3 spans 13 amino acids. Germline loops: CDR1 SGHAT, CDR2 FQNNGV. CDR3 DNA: TGTGCCAGCAGCTTAGACAGCCAGTACGGGCAGTACTTC. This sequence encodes CASSLDSQYGQYF. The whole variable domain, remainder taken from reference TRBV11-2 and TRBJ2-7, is EAGVAQSPRYKIIEKRQSVAFWCNPISGHATLYWYQQILGQGPKLLIQFQNNGVVDDSQLPKDRFSAERLKGVDSTLKIQPAKLEDSAVYLCASSLDSQYGQYFGPGTRLTVT.

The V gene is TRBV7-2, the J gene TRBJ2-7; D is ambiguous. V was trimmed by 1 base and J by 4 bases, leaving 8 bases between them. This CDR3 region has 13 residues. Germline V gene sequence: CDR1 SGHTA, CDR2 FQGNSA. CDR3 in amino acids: CASSLVVRYEQYF. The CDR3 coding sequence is TGTGCCAGCAGCTTAGTCGTACGTTACGAGCAGTACTTC.

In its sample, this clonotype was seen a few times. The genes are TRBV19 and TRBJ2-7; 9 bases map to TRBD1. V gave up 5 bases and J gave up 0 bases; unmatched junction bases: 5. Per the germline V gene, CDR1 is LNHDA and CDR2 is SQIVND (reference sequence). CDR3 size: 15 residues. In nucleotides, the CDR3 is TGTGCCAGTAGTCGAGGGACAGGGAGCTCCTACGAGCAGTACTTC. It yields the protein CASSRGTGSSYEQYF.

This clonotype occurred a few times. Written as DNA, the CDR3 is TGTGCCAGCAGCCAAGTTGCTGGTGAAGCTTTCTTT. Amino acid sequence: CASSQVAGEAFF. J is TRBJ1-1 and V is TRBV3-1; D remains ambiguous. CDR3 length: 12 residues. CDR1 and CDR2 from the germline V gene are LGHDT and YNNKEL (reference sequence). V was shortened by 1 base and J by 7 bases, with 7 bases between the two germline ends.

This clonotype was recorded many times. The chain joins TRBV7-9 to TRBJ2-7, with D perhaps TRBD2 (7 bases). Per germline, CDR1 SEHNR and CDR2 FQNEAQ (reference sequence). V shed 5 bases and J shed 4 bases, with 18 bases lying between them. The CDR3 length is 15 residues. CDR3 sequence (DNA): TGTGCCAGCAGCCACGAGGGGGGGATGCATTACGAGCAGTACTTC. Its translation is CASSHEGGMHYEQYF.

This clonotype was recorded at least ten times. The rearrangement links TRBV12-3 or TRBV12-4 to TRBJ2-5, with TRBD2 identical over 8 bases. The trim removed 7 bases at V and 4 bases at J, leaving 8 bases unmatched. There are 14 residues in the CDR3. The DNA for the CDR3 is TGTGCCAGCACCCCGCTAGCGGGCATAGAGACCCAGTACTTC. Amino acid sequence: CASTPLAGIETQYF.

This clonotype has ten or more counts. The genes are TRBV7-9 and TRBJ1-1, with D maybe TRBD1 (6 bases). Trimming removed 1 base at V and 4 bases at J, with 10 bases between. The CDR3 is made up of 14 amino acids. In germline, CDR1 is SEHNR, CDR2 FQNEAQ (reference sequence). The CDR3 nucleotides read TGTGCCAGCAGCTTAGAGGGGGGCACCACTGAAGCTTTCTTT. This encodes CASSLEGGTTEAFF. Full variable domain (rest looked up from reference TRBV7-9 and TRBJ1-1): DTGVSQNPRHKITKRGQNVTFRCDPISEHNRLYWYRQTLGQGPEFLTYFQNEAQLEKSRLLSDRFSAERPKGSFSTLEIQRTEQGDSAMYLCASSLEGGTTEAFFGQGTRLTVV.

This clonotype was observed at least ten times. The CDR3 reads CAWRGTTGPGREAFF. The CDR3 region has the DNA TGTGCCTGGAGGGGTACGACAGGGCCTGGGAGGGAAGCTTTCTTT. The chain employs TRBV30 and TRBJ1-1, with 7 bases matching TRBD1. J gave up 8 bases and V 3 bases, and 15 bases lay outside the gene matches. The CDR3 spans 15 residues. Germline CDR1 is GTSNPN and CDR2 is SVGIG (reference sequence).

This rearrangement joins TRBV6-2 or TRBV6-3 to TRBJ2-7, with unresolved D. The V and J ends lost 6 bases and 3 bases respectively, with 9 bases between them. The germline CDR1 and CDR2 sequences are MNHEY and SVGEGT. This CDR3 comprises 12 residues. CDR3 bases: TGTGCCAGCAGACATTCCGACTACGAGCAGTACTTC. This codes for CASRHSDYEQYF.

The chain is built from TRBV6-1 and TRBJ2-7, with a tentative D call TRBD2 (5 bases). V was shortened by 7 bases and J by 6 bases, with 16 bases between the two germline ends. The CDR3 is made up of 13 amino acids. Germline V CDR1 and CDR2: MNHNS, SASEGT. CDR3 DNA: TGTGCCAGCAAACCAGGAGGAGTTATCGAGCAGTACTTC. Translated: CASKPGGVIEQYF.

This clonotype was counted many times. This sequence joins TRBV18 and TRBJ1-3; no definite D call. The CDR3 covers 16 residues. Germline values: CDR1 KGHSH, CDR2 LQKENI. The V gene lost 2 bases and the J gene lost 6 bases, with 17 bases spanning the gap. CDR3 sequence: CASSPGGVGSANTIYF. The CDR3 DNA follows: TGTGCCAGCTCACCAGGAGGTGTAGGGTCGGCAAACACCATATATTTT.

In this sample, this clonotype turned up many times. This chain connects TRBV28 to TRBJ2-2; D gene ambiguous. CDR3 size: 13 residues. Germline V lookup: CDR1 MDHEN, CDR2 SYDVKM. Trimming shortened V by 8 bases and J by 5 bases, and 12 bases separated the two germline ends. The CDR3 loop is CASLRGPTGELFF. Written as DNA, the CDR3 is TGTGCCAGCCTAAGAGGACCAACCGGGGAGCTGTTTTTT.